These T cell receptor beta chains were read from a single sample in a study of T cells in localized non-small cell lung cancer. Libraries were prepared by immunoSEQ multiplex PCR; TCRdb keeps only in-frame clonotypes and omits some of them. The sample lists roughly 33,000 clones, roughly 90% occurring once. Sequencing was performed on peripheral blood, taken before any cancer treatment. Receptors were obtained from a woman between 35 and 75 years old with stage I lung adenocarcinoma. Both conserved end residues are part of each CDR3. A D gene is named only where the DNA matches it firmly.

CDR3aa	d_gene	j_gene	v_gene
CASSFLPFDPELYTEAFF	-	TRBJ1-1	TRBV7-2
CSVEDSADTQYF	-	TRBJ2-3	TRBV29-1
CASSPGTTLNQPQHF	-	TRBJ1-5	TRBV18
CASRRQGYQPQHF	TRBD1	TRBJ1-5	TRBV19
CASSRDREIDTIYF	TRBD1	TRBJ1-3	TRBV6-1
CASTDRTGTYYEQYF	TRBD1	TRBJ2-7	TRBV10-1
CASSLAPGANYGYTF	-	TRBJ1-2	TRBV7-2
CASSLLDGNTIYF	-	TRBJ1-3	TRBV13
CASRESRTTRPGETQYF	-	TRBJ2-5	TRBV2
CASSWGGTLFSYNEQFF	TRBD2	TRBJ2-1	TRBV5-1
CASSGGTLKNTIYF	-	TRBJ1-3	TRBV9
CASSNGANPRGARESSYEQYF	-	TRBJ2-7	TRBV21-1
CASSQGQGASYEQYF	TRBD1	TRBJ2-7	TRBV4-3
CAISEGNGGAFTGELFF	TRBD2	TRBJ2-2	TRBV10-3
CASSLPGISRELFF	-	TRBJ2-2	TRBV5-1
CAISVGGSNEQYF	-	TRBJ2-7	TRBV10-3
CASSQGDRAWEKLFF	TRBD1	TRBJ1-4	TRBV4-2
CASSYEAGGLQETQYF	TRBD2	TRBJ2-5	TRBV6-5
CASSLQGAEAFF	TRBD1	TRBJ1-1	TRBV9
CASRRTGEGEQYF	TRBD1	TRBJ2-7	TRBV19
CATSQPWGTEAFF	-	TRBJ1-1	TRBV15
CASRGGSDGLNYGYTF	TRBD1	TRBJ1-2	TRBV9
CASSLRDGNTEAFF	-	TRBJ1-1	TRBV5-4
CASSERGLQPLHF	-	TRBJ1-6	TRBV6-1
CASSDLAPHTGGDTEAFF	-	TRBJ1-1	TRBV25-1
CASSDSAGGSDTGELFF	TRBD1	TRBJ2-2	TRBV6-4
CASSNRSKSSGANVLTF	-	TRBJ2-6	TRBV19
CASSQDVSWGVTYNEQFF	-	TRBJ2-1	TRBV4-1
CASSLARGPGANVLTF	-	TRBJ2-6	TRBV7-2
CASSVEGLVREQFF	TRBD2	TRBJ2-1	TRBV9
CASSDRTGTRILAKNIQYF	-	TRBJ2-4	TRBV11-3
CASSTMPGQALPKNIQYF	TRBD1	TRBJ2-4	TRBV19
CASSYKWTSEVTSYNEQFF	TRBD2	TRBJ2-1	TRBV7-9
CASSSGGTGYGYTF	-	TRBJ1-2	TRBV11-2
CASSLNQGSSYEQYF	-	TRBJ2-7	TRBV7-3
CASSEQGTDTQYF	-	TRBJ2-3	TRBV7-9
CASSYGGLDSGNTIYF	-	TRBJ1-3	TRBV6-5
CASSTPPDEQFF	-	TRBJ2-1	TRBV6-5
CASRDGTAGSNQPQHF	TRBD1	TRBJ1-5	TRBV2
CASSLEGLRNQPQHF	-	TRBJ1-5	TRBV9
CASSLFADRVTEAFF	TRBD1	TRBJ1-1	TRBV7-2
CASSQDRGYSNQPQHF	-	TRBJ1-5	TRBV4-3
CASSLEAGELFF	-	TRBJ2-2	TRBV5-4
CASSSGQGKLRTQYF	TRBD1	TRBJ2-5	TRBV13
CATSRLPGLFIYEQYF	-	TRBJ2-7	TRBV15
CASSYSSGGANEQFF	TRBD2	TRBJ2-1	TRBV7-9
CASSQTYSFSYNEQFF	-	TRBJ2-1	TRBV4-3